This T cell receptor beta chain was found in a study of T cell responses to AZD1222 COVID-19 vaccine. Produced via immunoSEQ multiplex PCR; TCRdb's table is partial and in-frame only. The sample lists 75,000 to 80,000 clones, approximately 80% occurring once. The CDR3 contains 12 residues. V lost 1 base and J lost 10, with 8 bases in between. Germline V CDR1 and CDR2: SGHAT, FQNNGV. Comment on this clone: What it binds is not known.

Broader study findings: Spike-specific TCR breadth and depth rose after two AZD1222 doses.

This receptor was obtained from an adult who received the MenACWY meningococcal vaccine as a control. The genes are TRBV11-2 and TRBJ2-1; tentative D call: TRBD1 (6 bases). This specimen was peripheral blood, taken 28 days after the second dose of the MenACWY control vaccine. CDR3: CASSLVRGEQFF. DNA for the CDR3: TGTGCCAGCAGCTTAGTAAGGGGGGAGCAGTTCTTC.